Below, 2 T cell receptor beta chains from the same sample are listed, as sequenced in a study of blood T cell repertoires in COVID-19. Measured with immunoSEQ multiplex PCR; TCRdb has only the in-frame clones, and not every one. The repertoire consists of roughly 110,000 clones, with over 80% occurring once and the leading ten covering 0.7% to 0.85%. The source material was peripheral blood. These receptors were obtained from a woman in her 70s with acute or convalescent COVID-19.

This chain joins TRBV5-1 and TRBJ1-2, with 8 bases fitting TRBD1. Germline-derived CDR1 and CDR2 are SGHRS and YFSETQ. CDR3 size: 15 residues. The ends lost 2 bases at V and 7 bases at J; junction bases unmatched: 10. CDR3 DNA: TGCGCCAGCAGCTTAAACTTGGCAGGGGGCAGTGGCTACACCTTC. This encodes CASSLNLAGGSGYTF.

V and J are TRBV20-1 and TRBJ2-5; 11 bases match TRBD2. Trimming took 3 bases from V and 3 from J; bases not matched to a gene: 6. The CDR3 totals 15 residues. Per germline, CDR1 DFQATT and CDR2 SNEGSKA (reference sequence). The CDR3 region is CSASRPSGRKETQYF. CDR3 bases: TGCAGTGCTAGTAGGCCTAGCGGGAGGAAAGAGACCCAGTACTTC.